This T cell receptor beta chain was identified during a study of T-cell memory formation after mild COVID-19. Study-level information: TCR clusters showed largely donor specificity. Broader study findings: Mainly CM and EM harbored the contracting CD4+ clones; mainly EMRA harbored the CD8+ ones.

On this clonotype: Antigen unknown.

CDR3 length equals 16 residues. The germline gives CDR1 SGHAT, CDR2 FQDESV (reference sequence). Losses at the gene ends were 1 base for V and 6 bases for J; bases not matched to a gene: 7. TCRdb ran MiXCR on the 5' RACE reads and lists one entry per CDR3 protein. The repertoire holds hundreds of thousands of distinct CDR3 sequences, roughly 22% seen once, with 12% in the top ten. This sequence was found in an adult woman who had mild COVID-19 (a few samples of this study predate the infection). Cell type and time point are not known. Sequences were obtained from PBMCs or a T cell subset sorted from them (not recorded which). V and J are TRBV11-1 and TRBJ2-1; 9 bases are a match to TRBD2. The CDR3 spells CASSLESRGRANEQFF. CDR3 in DNA: TGTGCCAGCAGCTTAGAGTCTCGCGGGAGGGCCAATGAGCAGTTCTTC.